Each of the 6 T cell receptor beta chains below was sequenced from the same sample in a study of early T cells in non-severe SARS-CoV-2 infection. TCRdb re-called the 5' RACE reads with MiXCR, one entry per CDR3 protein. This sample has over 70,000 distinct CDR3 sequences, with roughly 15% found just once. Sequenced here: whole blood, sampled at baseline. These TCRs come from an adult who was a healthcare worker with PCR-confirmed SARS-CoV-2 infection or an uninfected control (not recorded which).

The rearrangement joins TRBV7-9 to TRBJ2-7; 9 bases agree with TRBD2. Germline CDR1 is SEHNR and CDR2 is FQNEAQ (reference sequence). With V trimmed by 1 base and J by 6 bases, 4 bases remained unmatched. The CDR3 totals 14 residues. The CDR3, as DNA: TGTGCCAGCAGCTTAGTAGCGGGAGAACTCGAGCAGTACTTC. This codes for CASSLVAGELEQYF. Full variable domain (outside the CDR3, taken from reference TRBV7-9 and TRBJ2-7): DTGVSQNPRHKITKRGQNVTFRCDPISEHNRLYWYRQTLGQGPEFLTYFQNEAQLEKSRLLSDRFSAERPKGSFSTLEIQRTEQGDSAMYLCASSLVAGELEQYFGPGTRLTVT.

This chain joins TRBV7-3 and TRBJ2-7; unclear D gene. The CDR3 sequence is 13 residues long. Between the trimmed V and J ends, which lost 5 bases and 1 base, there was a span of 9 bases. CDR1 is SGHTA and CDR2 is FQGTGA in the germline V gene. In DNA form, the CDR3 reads TGTGCCAGCAGCCTTGGACCTTCCTACGAGCAGTACTTC. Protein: CASSLGPSYEQYF. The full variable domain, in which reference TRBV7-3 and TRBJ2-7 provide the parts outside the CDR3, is GAGVSQTPSNKVTEKGKYVELRCDPISGHTALYWYRQSLGQGPEFLIYFQGTGAADDSGLPNDRFFAVRPEGSVSTLKIQRTERGDSAVYLCASSLGPSYEQYFGPGTRLTVT.

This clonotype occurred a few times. CDR3 nucleotide sequence: TGTGCCAGCAGTTCCCCTTCAGATACGCAGTATTTT. Its protein is CASSSPSDTQYF. J is TRBJ2-3 and V is TRBV28, with D unresolved. The CDR3 extends over 12 amino acids. CDR1 is MDHEN, CDR2 SYDVKM, per germline. V was trimmed by 4 bases and J by 4 bases, leaving 6 bases between them.

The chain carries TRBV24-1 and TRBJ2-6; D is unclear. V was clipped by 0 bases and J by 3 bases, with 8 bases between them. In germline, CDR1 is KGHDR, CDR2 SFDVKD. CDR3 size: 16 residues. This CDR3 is CATSDLRADGANVLTF. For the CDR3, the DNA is TGTGCCACCAGTGATTTGCGAGCTGATGGGGCCAACGTCCTGACTTTC.

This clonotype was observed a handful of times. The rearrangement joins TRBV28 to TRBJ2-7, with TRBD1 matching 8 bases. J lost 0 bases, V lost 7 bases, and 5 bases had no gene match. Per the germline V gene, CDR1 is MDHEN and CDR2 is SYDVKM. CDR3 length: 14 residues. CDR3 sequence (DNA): TGTGCCAGCATACTGGACAGGGTCTCCTACGAGCAGTACTTC. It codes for CASILDRVSYEQYF.

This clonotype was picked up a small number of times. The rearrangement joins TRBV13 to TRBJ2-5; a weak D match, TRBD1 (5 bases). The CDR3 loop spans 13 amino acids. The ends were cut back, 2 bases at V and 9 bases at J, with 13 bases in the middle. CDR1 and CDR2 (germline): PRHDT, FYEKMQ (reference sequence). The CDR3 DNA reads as TGTGCCAGCAGCTTAATGGGGCGAGCAGCCCAGTACTTC. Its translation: CASSLMGRAAQYF.